A single sample is the source of the 19 T cell receptor beta chains below, sequenced in a study of shared clonotypes between healthy human individuals. Profiled with immunoSEQ multiplex PCR; TCRdb holds only in-frame clones, not every one. This sample carries about 2.4 million clones, 80% to 95% of them seen once, and the ten largest clones take 0.36%. Specimen: naive CD4+ T cells from PBMCs. The subset: CD45RA+ positively selected. These receptor sequences come from a man aged 18 to 30 in good health. Some clones in this sample may be carry-over from other donors' samples.

The rearrangement links TRBV7-9 to TRBJ1-1, with no clear D. Germline V gives CDR1 SEHNR, CDR2 FQNEAQ (reference sequence). V dropped 4 bases and J dropped 4 bases, with 13 bases sitting between them. There are 14 residues in the CDR3. CDR3 sequence: CASSSDPRATEAFF. As DNA, the CDR3 is TGTGCCAGCAGCTCGGACCCACGAGCCACTGAAGCTTTCTTT.

In DNA form, the CDR3 reads TGTGCCAGCAGTTTTTACCGGGACAGGCGTTCCACCGGGGAGCTGTTTTTT. The encoded protein is CASSFYRDRRSTGELFF. This chain uses TRBV2 with TRBJ2-2, with 8 bases matching TRBD1. The CDR3 extends over 17 amino acids. Trimming cost V 5 bases and J 4 bases; bases outside gene matches: 12. The germline V gene has CDR1 SNHLY and CDR2 FYNNEI.

This chain uses TRBV6-4 with TRBJ1-5; 7 bases are a match to TRBD1. The junction had 16 bases not matched to a gene; V was cut back by 6 bases and J by 5 bases. The germline CDR1 and CDR2 sequences are MRHNA and SNTAGT. The length of the CDR3 is 17 residues. The CDR3 sequence: CASSDGRRGRTYQPQHF. In DNA form, the CDR3 reads TGTGCCAGCAGCGACGGAAGGAGGGGGCGGACCTATCAGCCCCAGCATTTT.

The rearrangement uses TRBV4-1 and TRBJ1-4; D possibly corresponds to TRBD1 (6 bases). Trimming cost V 1 base and J 5 bases, with 11 bases left between them. The V gene's germline CDR1 is MGHRA and CDR2 YSYEKL. The CDR3 runs to 15 residues. CDR3 sequence reads: CASSQVQGINEKLFF. The CDR3 region has the DNA TGCGCCAGCAGCCAAGTCCAGGGGATAAATGAAAAACTGTTTTTT.

The rearrangement links TRBV5-4 to TRBJ1-5, with 8 bases aligning to TRBD1. From germline, CDR1 is SGHNT and CDR2 YYREEE (reference sequence). Germline trimming cut 4 bases from V and 7 bases from J; bases unmatched to any gene: 4. The CDR3 length is 13 residues. In DNA, the CDR3 is TGTGCCAGCAGCATAGACAGGGGCCAGCCCCAGCATTTT. This gives the protein CASSIDRGQPQHF.

The chain recombines TRBV7-2 with TRBJ2-3, with 7 bases fitting TRBD2. CDR3 length equals 15 residues. Trimming at V came to 1 base and at J to 6 bases, leaving 7 bases not matched to a gene. CDR1 is SGHTA and CDR2 is FQGNSA in the germline V gene. CDR3 region: CASSLVRGGHDTQYF. CDR3 DNA: TGTGCCAGCAGCTTAGTACGGGGAGGGCACGATACGCAGTATTTT.

The genes are TRBV4-1 and TRBJ2-1, with D possibly being TRBD2 (5 bases). CDR3 length: 19 residues. Looked up from germline, CDR1 is MGHRA and CDR2 is YSYEKL. V was shortened by 4 bases and J by 0 bases, with 22 bases between the two germline ends. CDR3 amino acids: CASSRTGIRTPSSYNEQFF. CDR3 coding DNA: TGCGCCAGCAGCCGGACCGGGATAAGGACCCCCAGCTCCTACAATGAGCAGTTCTTC.

The chain joins TRBV5-5 to TRBJ1-1, with a weak D call TRBD1 (6 bases). The CDR3 runs to 13 residues. Germline V gives CDR1 SGHKS, CDR2 YYEKEE (reference sequence). The V gene lost 4 bases and the J gene lost 9 bases, with 16 bases spanning the gap. This CDR3 is CASSPRDITQAFF. The CDR3 DNA reads as TGTGCCAGCAGCCCTCGGGACATAACTCAAGCTTTCTTT. Full variable domain (remainder filled in from reference TRBV5-5 and TRBJ1-1): DAGVTQSPTHLIKTRGQQVTLRCSPISGHKSVSWYQQVLGQGPQFIFQYYEKEERGRGNFPDRFSARQFPNYSSELNVNALLLGDSALYLCASSPRDITQAFFGQGTRLTVV.

The V gene is TRBV12-5, the J gene TRBJ1-1, with D tentatively TRBD1 (5 bases). CDR1 LGHNT and CDR2 FRNRAP come from the germline V gene. V lost 6 bases to trimming and J lost 4 bases, with 12 bases between them. The CDR3 is 13 amino acids. The CDR3 nucleotides read TGTGCTAGTGGCCAAACAGGAGTCACTGAAGCTTTCTTT. Translated: CASGQTGVTEAFF.

This clone was observed a few times. Other nucleotide sequences in the sample specify the same CDR3. The chain has TRBV30 and TRBJ1-5; the match to TRBD1 covers 7 bases. The CDR3 contains 14 residues. Germline V gives CDR1 GTSNPN, CDR2 SVGIG (reference sequence). Trimming cost V 0 bases and J 7 bases; bases outside gene matches: 6. The CDR3 is CAWSVRGGSQPQHF. For the CDR3, the DNA is TGTGCCTGGAGTGTACGAGGGGGCAGCCAGCCCCAGCATTTT.

This clone was seen only once. The chain combines TRBV7-2 with TRBJ2-4, with 8 nucleotides matching TRBD2. V was clipped by 5 bases and J by 7 bases; unmatched bases: 16. The CDR3 sequence is 17 residues long. Germline V gene data show CDR1 as SGHTA and CDR2 as FQGNSA. CDR3 in amino acids: CASSLGGLAGRLNIQYF. The CDR3 DNA reads TGTGCCAGCAGCCTGGGAGGGCTAGCGGGTAGACTGAACATTCAGTACTTC.

This chain uses TRBV7-9 with TRBJ1-3; a possible D gene is TRBD1 (6 bases). The V and J ends lost 0 bases and 1 base respectively, with 7 bases between them. From germline, CDR1 is SEHNR and CDR2 FQNEAQ (reference sequence). The CDR3 consists of 15 residues. The CDR3 DNA reads as TGTGCCAGCAGCTTAGCGGGGGCTTCTGGAAACACCATATATTTT. Translated: CASSLAGASGNTIYF.

DNA for the CDR3: TGTGCCAGCTCACCCAATAAGAACTATGGCTACACCTTC. Amino acids: CASSPNKNYGYTF. This rearrangement joins TRBV18 to TRBJ1-2, with unresolved D. Germline V gives CDR1 KGHSH, CDR2 LQKENI. Trimming removed 3 bases from V and 2 bases from J, with 7 bases in between. The CDR3 has 13 residues.

As concerns this clone: The identical CDR3 is also encoded by other nucleotide sequences in the sample. The V gene is TRBV9, the J gene TRBJ1-1; D not certain. Per germline, CDR1 SGDLS and CDR2 YYNGEE. Deletions cut 2 bases from V and 3 bases from J, with 8 bases between. CDR3 length: 13 amino acids. CDR3 coding DNA: TGTGCCAGCAGCGTCGGCGGATACACTGAAGCTTTCTTT. Translating it yields CASSVGGYTEAFF.

The J gene is TRBJ1-2, the V gene TRBV5-1, with no clear D. V dropped 1 base and J dropped 0 bases, with 16 bases sitting between them. The CDR3 extends over 17 amino acids. Germline CDR1 and CDR2: SGHRS and YFSETQ. In nucleotides, the CDR3 is TGCGCCAGCAGCTTGAGTGGGAGGCAGCCGACTAACTATGGCTACACCTTC. It is translated as CASSLSGRQPTNYGYTF.

This chain links TRBV6-1 with TRBJ1-4; D is uncertain. CDR3 length: 15 amino acids. Trimming left V 5 bases short and J 8 bases short, with 18 bases between. CDR1 is MNHNS and CDR2 is SASEGT in the germline V gene. In nucleotides, the CDR3 is TGTGCCAGCAGTAGACGGGCCCTGGGGTTGGAAAAACTGTTTTTT. Translation gives CASSRRALGLEKLFF.

The CDR3 is CASSQVISGEQYF. The DNA for the CDR3 is TGTGCCAGCAGCCAAGTAATCTCCGGGGAGCAGTACTTC. V and J are TRBV14 and TRBJ2-7; the D is unclear. This CDR3 spans 13 amino acids. Germline V CDR1 and CDR2: SGHDN, FVKESK. Trimming took off 1 base at V and 7 bases at J, with 11 bases between the two ends.

This chain links TRBV28 with TRBJ2-7; D remains unclear. Per germline, CDR1 MDHEN and CDR2 SYDVKM. Trimming pared 2 bases from V and 7 bases from J, leaving 15 bases between. CDR3 length equals 14 residues. The CDR3 reads CASSLGNPTPEQYF. In DNA, the CDR3 is TGTGCCAGCAGTTTAGGGAACCCGACCCCAGAGCAGTACTTC.

The rearrangement links TRBV19 to TRBJ2-6; D is undetermined. CDR1 is LNHDA and CDR2 is SQIVND in the germline V gene (reference sequence). CDR3 length: 15 amino acids. Trimming shortened V by 4 bases and J by 1 base, and 8 bases separated the two germline ends. The CDR3 is CASSNQPSGANVLTF. CDR3 nucleotide sequence: TGTGCCAGTAGTAACCAACCATCTGGGGCCAACGTCCTGACTTTC.